The subject of this entry is one T cell receptor beta chain. Germline CDR1 is LNHDA and CDR2 is SQIVND (reference sequence). The V end lost 7 bases, the J end lost 7 bases, and 10 bases lay between the germline ends. The CDR3 spans 12 residues. This record belongs to a study of cytomegalovirus exposure and HLA in healthy donors. Researchers ran the PCR with 60 Vbeta and 13 Jbeta primers. The repertoire was sequenced with immunoSEQ multiplex PCR; TCRdb's copy has only in-frame clones and lacks some. The sample shows some 150,000 clones, 65% to 85% of them seen only once. Specimen: PBMCs. The clonotype was recovered from a woman under 30 in good health and CMV-seronegative. The chain couples TRBV19 to TRBJ1-4, with D unclear. The CDR3 sequence: CASMAFSEKLFF. The CDR3, as DNA: TGTGCCAGTATGGCCTTCAGTGAAAAACTGTTTTTT. The whole variable domain, filled in from reference TRBV19 and TRBJ1-4, reads DGGITQSPKYLFRKEGQNVTLSCEQNLNHDAMYWYRQDPGQGLRLIYYSQIVNDFQKGDIAEGYSVSREKKESFPLTVTSAQKNPTAFYLCASMAFSEKLFFGSGTQLSVL.